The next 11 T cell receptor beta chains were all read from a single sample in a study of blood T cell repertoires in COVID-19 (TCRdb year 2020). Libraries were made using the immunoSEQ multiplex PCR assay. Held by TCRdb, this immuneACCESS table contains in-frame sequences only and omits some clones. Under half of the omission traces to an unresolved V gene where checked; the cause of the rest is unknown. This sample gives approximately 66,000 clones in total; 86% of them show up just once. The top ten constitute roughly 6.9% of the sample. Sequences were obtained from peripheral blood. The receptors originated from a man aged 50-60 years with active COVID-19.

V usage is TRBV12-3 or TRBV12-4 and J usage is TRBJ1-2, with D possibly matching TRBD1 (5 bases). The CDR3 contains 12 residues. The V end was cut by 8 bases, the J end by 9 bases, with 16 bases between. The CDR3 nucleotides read TGTGCCAGCGCCCTACTTGGGGGGAGCTACACCTTC. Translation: CASALLGGSYTF.

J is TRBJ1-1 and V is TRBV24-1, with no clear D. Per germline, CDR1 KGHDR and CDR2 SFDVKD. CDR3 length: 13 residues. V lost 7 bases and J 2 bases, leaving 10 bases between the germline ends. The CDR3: CATREGLNTEAFF. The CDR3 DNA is TGTGCCACCAGGGAGGGCCTCAACACTGAAGCTTTCTTT.

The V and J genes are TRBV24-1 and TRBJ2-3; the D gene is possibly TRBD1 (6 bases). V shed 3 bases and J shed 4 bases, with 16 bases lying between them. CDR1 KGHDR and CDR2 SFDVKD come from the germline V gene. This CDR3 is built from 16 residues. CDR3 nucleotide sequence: TGTGCCACCAGTGATCCCCTCAGGGGATCCGCAGATACGCAGTATTTT. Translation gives CATSDPLRGSADTQYF.

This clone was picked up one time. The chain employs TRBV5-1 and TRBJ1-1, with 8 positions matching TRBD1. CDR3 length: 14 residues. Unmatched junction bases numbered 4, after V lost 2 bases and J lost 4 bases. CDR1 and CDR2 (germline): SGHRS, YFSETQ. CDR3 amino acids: CASSLSGGGTEAFF. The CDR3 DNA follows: TGCGCCAGCAGCTTATCAGGGGGCGGCACTGAAGCTTTCTTT.

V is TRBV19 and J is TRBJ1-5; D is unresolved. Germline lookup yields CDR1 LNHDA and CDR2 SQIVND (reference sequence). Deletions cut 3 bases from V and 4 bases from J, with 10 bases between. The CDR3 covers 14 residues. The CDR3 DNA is TGTGCCAGTAGTATTTTACCGGGAAATCAGCCCCAGCATTTT. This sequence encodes CASSILPGNQPQHF.

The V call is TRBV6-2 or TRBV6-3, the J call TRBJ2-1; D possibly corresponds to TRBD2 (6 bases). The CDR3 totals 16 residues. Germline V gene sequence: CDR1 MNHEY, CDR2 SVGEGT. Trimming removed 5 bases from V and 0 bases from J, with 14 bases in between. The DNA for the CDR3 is TGTGCCAGCAGTCCCCGCGGAGGGTCCTCCTACAATGAGCAGTTCTTC. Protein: CASSPRGGSSYNEQFF.

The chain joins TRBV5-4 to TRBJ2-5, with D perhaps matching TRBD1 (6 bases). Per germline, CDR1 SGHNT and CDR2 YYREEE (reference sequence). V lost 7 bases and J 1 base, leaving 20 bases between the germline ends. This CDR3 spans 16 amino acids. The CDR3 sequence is CASSTAGDTLQETQYF. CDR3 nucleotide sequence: TGTGCCAGCTCAACCGCCGGGGACACCCTCCAAGAGACCCAGTACTTC.

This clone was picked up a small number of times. CDR3 sequence reads: CASSIDGGTGANVLTF. The CDR3 DNA is TGTGCCAGTAGTATAGATGGGGGGACCGGGGCCAACGTCCTGACTTTC. The chain uses TRBV19 and TRBJ2-6; TRBD2 is a possible D gene (6 bases). V lost 0 bases to trimming and J lost 4 bases, with 10 bases between them. The germline CDR1 and CDR2 sequences are LNHDA and SQIVND (reference sequence). The CDR3 is made up of 16 amino acids.

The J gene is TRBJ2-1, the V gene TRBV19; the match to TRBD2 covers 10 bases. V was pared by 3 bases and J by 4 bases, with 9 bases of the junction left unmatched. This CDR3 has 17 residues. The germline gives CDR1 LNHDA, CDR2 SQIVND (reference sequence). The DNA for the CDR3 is TGTGCCAGTAGTATGGGGATCCTAGCGGGGGATTACAATGAGCAGTTCTTC. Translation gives CASSMGILAGDYNEQFF.

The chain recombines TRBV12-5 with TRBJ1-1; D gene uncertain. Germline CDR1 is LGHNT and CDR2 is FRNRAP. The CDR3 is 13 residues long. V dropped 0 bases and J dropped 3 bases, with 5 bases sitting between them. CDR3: CASGLVLYTEAFF. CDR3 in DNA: TGTGCTAGTGGTTTGGTACTGTACACTGAAGCTTTCTTT.

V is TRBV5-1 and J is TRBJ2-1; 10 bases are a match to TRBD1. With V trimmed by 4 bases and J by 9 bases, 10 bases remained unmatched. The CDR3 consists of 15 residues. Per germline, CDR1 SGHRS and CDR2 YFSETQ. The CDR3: CASSRKTGGRVEQFF. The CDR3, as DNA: TGCGCCAGCAGCAGGAAGACAGGGGGCCGGGTTGAGCAGTTCTTC.